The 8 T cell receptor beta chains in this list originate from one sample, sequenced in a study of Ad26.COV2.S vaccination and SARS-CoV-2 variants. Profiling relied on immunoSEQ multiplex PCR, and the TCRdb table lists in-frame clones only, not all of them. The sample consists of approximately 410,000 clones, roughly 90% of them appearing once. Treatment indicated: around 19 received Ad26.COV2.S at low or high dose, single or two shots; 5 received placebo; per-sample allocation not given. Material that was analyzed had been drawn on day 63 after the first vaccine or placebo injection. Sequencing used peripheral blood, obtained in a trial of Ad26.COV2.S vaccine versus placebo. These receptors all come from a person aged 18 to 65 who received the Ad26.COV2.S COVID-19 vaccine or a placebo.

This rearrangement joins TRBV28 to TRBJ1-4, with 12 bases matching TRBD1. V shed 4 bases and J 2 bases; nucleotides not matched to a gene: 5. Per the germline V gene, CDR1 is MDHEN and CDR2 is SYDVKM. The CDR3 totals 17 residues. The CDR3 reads CASSSPGQGATNEKLFF. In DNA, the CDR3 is TGTGCCAGCAGTTCCCCGGGACAGGGGGCGACTAATGAAAAACTGTTTTTT.

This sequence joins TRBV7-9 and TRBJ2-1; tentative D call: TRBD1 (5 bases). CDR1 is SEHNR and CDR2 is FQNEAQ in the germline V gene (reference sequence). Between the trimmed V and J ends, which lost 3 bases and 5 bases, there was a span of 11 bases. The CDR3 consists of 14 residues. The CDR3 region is CASSLQGRNNEQFF. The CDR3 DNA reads TGTGCCAGCAGCTTGCAGGGCCGGAACAATGAGCAGTTCTTC. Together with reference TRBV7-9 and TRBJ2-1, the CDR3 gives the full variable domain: DTGVSQNPRHKITKRGQNVTFRCDPISEHNRLYWYRQTLGQGPEFLTYFQNEAQLEKSRLLSDRFSAERPKGSFSTLEIQRTEQGDSAMYLCASSLQGRNNEQFFGPGTRLTVL.

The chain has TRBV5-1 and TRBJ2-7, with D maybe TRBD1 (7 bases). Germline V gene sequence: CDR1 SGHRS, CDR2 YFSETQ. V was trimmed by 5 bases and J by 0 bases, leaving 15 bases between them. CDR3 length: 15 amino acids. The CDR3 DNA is TGCGCCAGCAGAACCCGACAGGGAGGCTCCTACGAGCAGTACTTC. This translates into CASRTRQGGSYEQYF.

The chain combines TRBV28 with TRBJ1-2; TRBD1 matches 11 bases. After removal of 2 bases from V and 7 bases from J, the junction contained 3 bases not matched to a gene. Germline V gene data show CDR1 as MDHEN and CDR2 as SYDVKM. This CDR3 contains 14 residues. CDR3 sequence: CASSLGDRGVGYTF. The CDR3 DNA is TGTGCCAGCAGTTTAGGGGACAGGGGGGTTGGCTACACCTTC.

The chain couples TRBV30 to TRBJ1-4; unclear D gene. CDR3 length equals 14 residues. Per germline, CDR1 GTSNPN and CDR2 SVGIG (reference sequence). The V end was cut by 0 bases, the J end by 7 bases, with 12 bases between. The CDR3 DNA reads TGTGCCTGGAGTGTATCAGGTGTTGGTGAAAAACTGTTTTTT. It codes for CAWSVSGVGEKLFF. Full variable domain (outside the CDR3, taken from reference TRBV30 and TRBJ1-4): SQTIHQWPATLVQPVGSPLSLECTVEGTSNPNLYWYRQAAGRGLQLLFYSVGIGQISSEVPQNLSASRPQDRQFILSSKKLLLSDSGFYLCAWSVSGVGEKLFFGSGTQLSVL.

The CDR3 spells CSASTGLYGYTF. The CDR3 DNA reads TGCAGTGCCAGTACAGGCCTGTATGGCTACACCTTC. The chain carries TRBV20-1 and TRBJ1-2, with D maybe TRBD1 (5 bases). The CDR3 runs to 12 residues. Germline V lookup: CDR1 DFQATT, CDR2 SNEGSKA (reference sequence). V shed 6 bases and J shed 5 bases, with 13 bases lying between them.

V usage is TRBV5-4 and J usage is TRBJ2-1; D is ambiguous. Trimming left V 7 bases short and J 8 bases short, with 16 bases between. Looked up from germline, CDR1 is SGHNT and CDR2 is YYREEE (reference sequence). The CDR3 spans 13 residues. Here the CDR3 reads CASGSSQIDEQFF. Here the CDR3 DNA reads TGTGCCAGCGGCAGTAGTCAAATTGATGAGCAGTTCTTC.

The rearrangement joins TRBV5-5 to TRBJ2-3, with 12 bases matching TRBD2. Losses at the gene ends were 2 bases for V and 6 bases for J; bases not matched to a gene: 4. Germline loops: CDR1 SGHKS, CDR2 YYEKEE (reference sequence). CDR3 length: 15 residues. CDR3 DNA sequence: TGTGCCAGCAGCTTAACTAGCGGGGGGCGGGATACGCAGTATTTT. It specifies CASSLTSGGRDTQYF.